The 22 T cell receptor beta chains given below trace back to one sample, sequenced in a study of blood T cells in healthy people across ages. Combining a sample-barcoded 5' primer with a J-beta primer mix, a second PCR ran for 7 to 11 cycles. TCRdb reprocessed the 5' RACE reads with MiXCR, giving one entry per CDR3 protein. The sample shows approximately 800,000 distinct CDR3 sequences, about 59% of them seen only once. Input material: blood. The receptors stem from a man in his thirties or forties in good health.

The gene calls are TRBV5-1 and TRBJ1-1; possibly TRBD1 for D (6 bases). Trimming removed 5 bases from V and 1 base from J, with 15 bases in between. This CDR3 comprises 15 residues. Germline lookup yields CDR1 SGHRS and CDR2 YFSETQ. The CDR3 sequence is CASRLQSDRNTEAFF. CDR3 in DNA: TGCGCCAGCAGACTACAGTCGGACAGGAACACTGAAGCTTTCTTT.

The chain employs TRBV4-3 and TRBJ2-1; no reliable D call. CDR1 is LGHNA and CDR2 is YSLEER in the germline V gene. Trimming took off 4 bases at V and 3 bases at J, with 10 bases between the two ends. The CDR3 covers 14 residues. In DNA form, the CDR3 reads TGCGCCAGCAGCCCCTCAGACGACTACAATGAGCAGTTCTTC. Amino acid sequence: CASSPSDDYNEQFF.

On this clonotype itself: The germline gene is not matched at one end of the junction; a read error may be the cause. The chain couples TRBV25-1 to TRBJ2-7; unclear D gene. The DNA end favors TRBJ2-5, so the J call may be wrong. This CDR3 has 16 residues. CDR1 MGHDK and CDR2 SYGVNS come from the germline V gene. CDR3 sequence reads: CAGSEYPNHPLETQYF. For the CDR3, the DNA is TGTGCCGGCAGTGAATATCCTAACCATCCGTTAGAGACCCAGTACTTC.

The table lists this clonotype with a count of one. V and J are TRBV13 and TRBJ1-5; tentatively, D is TRBD1 (6 bases). Germline V gene sequence: CDR1 PRHDT, CDR2 FYEKMQ (reference sequence). The CDR3 runs to 15 residues. The V and J ends lost 5 bases and 5 bases respectively, with 16 bases between them. The CDR3 region is CASSARRDTYQPQHF. Written as DNA, the CDR3 is TGTGCCAGCAGCGCAAGAAGGGACACCTATCAGCCCCAGCATTTT.

This clonotype was found once. This sequence may be a read error, since a much larger clone differs from it by one base. The rearrangement uses TRBV6-2 or TRBV6-3 and TRBJ2-1; possible D gene TRBD2, 6 bases. In germline, CDR1 is MNHEY, CDR2 SVGEGT. Between the trimmed V and J ends, which lost 6 bases and 10 bases, there was a span of 19 bases. The length of the CDR3 is 14 residues. The DNA of the CDR3 is TGTGCCAGCAGCTTCGGGACTTCCGCCTACGAGCAGTTCTTC. Translated, it gives CASSFGTSAYEQFF.

The chain links TRBV29-1 to TRBJ2-1; D might be TRBD1 (5 bases). The CDR3 covers 14 residues. Germline lookup yields CDR1 SQVTM and CDR2 ANQGSEA. V lost 5 bases, J lost 4 bases, and 15 bases lay in between. In DNA form, the CDR3 reads TGCAGCGTTTGGGGCGCAGACCTATACAATGAGCAGTTCTTC. Translating gives CSVWGADLYNEQFF.

As DNA, the CDR3 is TGTGCCATAGGGGGGACAGGGAGCTCCTACAATGAGCAGTTCTTC. This codes for CAIGGTGSSYNEQFF. The chain uses TRBV27 and TRBJ2-1; TRBD1 agrees at 9 bases. This CDR3 is built from 15 residues. In germline, CDR1 is MNHEY, CDR2 SMNVEV (reference sequence). With V trimmed by 10 bases and J by 0 bases, 7 bases remained unmatched.

The chain couples TRBV20-1 to TRBJ1-5; D is possibly TRBD1 (5 bases). Germline V gene data show CDR1 as DFQATT and CDR2 as SNEGSKA (reference sequence). CDR3 size: 13 residues. V shed 0 bases and J shed 9 bases, with 12 bases lying between them. CDR3 region: CSAREGVGGPQHF. CDR3 DNA: TGCAGTGCTAGAGAGGGGGTCGGGGGGCCCCAGCATTTT.

The chain has TRBV3-1 and TRBJ1-3, with 11 positions matching TRBD1. The CDR3 totals 16 residues. The germline gives CDR1 LGHDT, CDR2 YNNKEL (reference sequence). The J segment lost 3 bases and the V segment lost 1 base, leaving 2 bases of the junction unmatched. CDR3 DNA: TGTGCCAGCAGCCAAGGGACAGGGGGCTTTGGAAACACCATATATTTT. As protein: CASSQGTGGFGNTIYF.

The V call is TRBV29-1, the J call TRBJ1-6; D might be TRBD1 (6 bases). The germline gives CDR1 SQVTM, CDR2 ANQGSEA. The CDR3 covers 11 residues. Deletions cut 4 bases from V and 15 bases from J, with 13 bases between. In DNA form, the CDR3 reads TGCAGCGTTGTTTCCGGGGGCGGCCTCCACTTT. Translation: CSVVSGGGLHF.

The chain links TRBV3-1 to TRBJ2-1; TRBD1 agrees at 8 bases. This CDR3 region has 17 residues. V lost 4 bases, J lost 4 bases, and 12 bases stayed unmatched. Looked up from germline, CDR1 is LGHDT and CDR2 is YNNKEL (reference sequence). In DNA form, the CDR3 reads TGTGCCAGCAGCCCAGGGGCAGGGGGCGCCTCATACAATGAGCAGTTCTTC. The encoded protein is CASSPGAGGASYNEQFF.

This chain connects TRBV3-1 to TRBJ1-6; TRBD1 agrees at 7 bases. V dropped 5 bases and J dropped 1; count of bases not matched to a gene: 5. The CDR3 is 16 residues long. CDR1 and CDR2 (germline): LGHDT, YNNKEL (reference sequence). The CDR3 region is CASSYLDRSYNSPLHF. In DNA, the CDR3 is TGTGCCAGCAGCTATCTGGACAGGTCCTATAATTCACCCCTCCACTTT.

The V and J genes are TRBV29-1 and TRBJ1-1, with 8 positions matching TRBD1. Trimming cost V 6 bases and J 3 bases; bases outside gene matches: 6. This CDR3 has 13 amino acids. CDR1 is SQVTM, CDR2 ANQGSEA, per germline. The CDR3 DNA is TGCAGCGTCATACAGGGGGGGGACACTGAAGCTTTCTTT. Translated: CSVIQGGDTEAFF.

The chain is built from TRBV9 and TRBJ1-2, with D perhaps TRBD1 (6 bases). Germline V CDR1 and CDR2: SGDLS, YYNGEE. V dropped 7 bases and J dropped 6 bases, with 16 bases sitting between them. This CDR3 is 13 amino acids long. The CDR3 is CASSGGGANGYTF. CDR3 bases: TGTGCCAGCTCAGGAGGGGGGGCGAATGGCTACACCTTC.

The gene calls are TRBV29-1 and TRBJ2-4; D remains unclear. CDR1 SQVTM and CDR2 ANQGSEA come from the germline V gene. Trimming took off 5 bases at V and 1 base at J, with 15 bases between the two ends. The CDR3 extends over 15 amino acids. CDR3 coding DNA: TGCAGCGTTATACGAGGATCCGCGGCCAAAAACATTCAGTACTTC. Translated, it gives CSVIRGSAAKNIQYF.

Written as DNA, the CDR3 is TGTGCCAGCAGTTACCCAGTACAGGGCCAAGAGACCCAGTACTTC. The encoded protein is CASSYPVQGQETQYF. This chain connects TRBV6-6 to TRBJ2-5; D is perhaps TRBD1 (6 bases). The germline V and J ends were trimmed by 2 bases and 1 base, with 11 bases remaining between them. Germline V gives CDR1 MNHNY, CDR2 SVGAGI (reference sequence). This CDR3 contains 15 residues.

This chain connects TRBV7-8 to TRBJ2-3; D gene uncertain. The CDR3 extends over 17 amino acids. Germline lookup yields CDR1 SGHVS and CDR2 FQNEAQ. V lost 3 bases and J lost 0, with 16 bases in between. The CDR3 spells CASSLVSRWASTDTQYF. CDR3 coding DNA: TGTGCCAGCAGCTTGGTTAGTAGGTGGGCGAGCACAGATACGCAGTATTTT.

V usage is TRBV7-3 and J usage is TRBJ2-2, with D possibly being TRBD1 (6 bases). The germline V gene has CDR1 SGHTA and CDR2 FQGTGA. The length of the CDR3 is 14 residues. V lost 5 bases and J lost 7, with 14 bases in between. CDR3 sequence (DNA): TGTGCCAGCAGCGTACTAGGGGGTGGCGGGGAGCTGTTTTTT. Protein sequence: CASSVLGGGGELFF. The complete variable domain, with remaining parts taken from reference TRBV7-3 and TRBJ2-2, reads GAGVSQTPSNKVTEKGKYVELRCDPISGHTALYWYRQSLGQGPEFLIYFQGTGAADDSGLPNDRFFAVRPEGSVSTLKIQRTERGDSAVYLCASSVLGGGGELFFGEGSRLTVL.

This clonotype was seen more than once but under ten times. This chain connects TRBV3-1 to TRBJ1-5, with 7 bases lining up with TRBD1. The CDR3 has 15 residues. Per the germline V gene, CDR1 is LGHDT and CDR2 is YNNKEL (reference sequence). The trim removed 1 base at V and 7 bases at J, leaving 7 bases unmatched. The CDR3, as DNA: TGTGCCAGCAGCCAAGGGGGGGACAGCGGGCAGCCCCAGCATTTT. It is translated as CASSQGGDSGQPQHF.

The genes are TRBV20-1 and TRBJ2-1; D is unresolved. This CDR3 comprises 11 residues. V lost 7 bases and J lost 9, with 13 bases in between. Germline V lookup: CDR1 DFQATT, CDR2 SNEGSKA (reference sequence). The CDR3 loop reads CSVDFPREQFF. The CDR3 DNA reads as TGCAGTGTGGATTTCCCACGTGAGCAGTTCTTC.

The chain has TRBV29-1 and TRBJ1-4, with 10 bases fitting TRBD1. Germline values: CDR1 SQVTM, CDR2 ANQGSEA. J was trimmed by 8 bases and V by 6 bases; bases with no gene match: 12. This CDR3 has 15 amino acids. DNA of the CDR3: TGCAGCGTCTCCCCTACGGGGACAGGGGTCGAAAAACTGTTTTTT. Its protein product is CSVSPTGTGVEKLFF.

This clonotype has just a few counts. A single base separates this from a much larger clone, so it may be a read error. The gene calls are TRBV2 and TRBJ2-5; 8 nucleotides agree with TRBD1. The CDR3 runs to 15 residues. V was pared by 7 bases and J by 11 bases, with 18 bases of the junction left unmatched. Per the germline V gene, CDR1 is SNHLY and CDR2 is FYNNEI. CDR3 sequence: CASNADRATYNEQYF. The CDR3 bases are TGTGCCAGCAACGCGGACAGGGCAACCTACAATGAGCAGTACTTC.